These 15 T cell receptor beta chains share one sample of origin, sequenced in a study of blood T cell repertoires in COVID-19. Libraries were prepared by immunoSEQ multiplex PCR; TCRdb keeps only in-frame clonotypes and omits some of them. Of tens of thousands of clones detected, about 87% appear once; the ten largest clones hold approximately 6.3%. What was sequenced was peripheral blood. The receptors stem from a man aged 50 or older with active COVID-19.

The chain has TRBV5-1 and TRBJ1-5; no firm D call. Germline CDR1 SGHRS, CDR2 YFSETQ. V dropped 1 base and J dropped 3 bases, with 8 bases sitting between them. The CDR3 runs 14 residues. Here the CDR3 reads CASSLSGNNQPQHF. In DNA, the CDR3 is TGCGCCAGCAGCTTGTCAGGAAACAATCAGCCCCAGCATTTT.

V is TRBV5-4 and J is TRBJ1-2, with D tentatively TRBD1 (5 bases). Germline loops: CDR1 SGHNT, CDR2 YYREEE (reference sequence). V was trimmed by 4 bases and J by 3 bases, leaving 10 bases between them. The CDR3 runs to 13 residues. CDR3 nucleotide sequence: TGTGCCAGCAGCCCTACGACAGACTATGGCTACACCTTC. The encoded protein is CASSPTTDYGYTF.

This chain joins TRBV28 and TRBJ1-4; 9 bases match TRBD1. The CDR3 covers 19 residues. Trimming at V came to 4 bases and at J to 6 bases, leaving 18 bases not matched to a gene. In germline, CDR1 is MDHEN, CDR2 SYDVKM. CDR3 in amino acids: CASSYTGQGFRLGHEKLFF. The CDR3 DNA sequence: TGTGCCAGCAGTTACACCGGACAGGGGTTTCGGTTGGGGCATGAAAAACTGTTTTTT.

This clone has only one observation. The chain carries TRBV5-4 and TRBJ1-4, with 10 bases matching TRBD1. CDR3 length: 15 amino acids. With 2 bases clipped from V and 5 bases from J, the junction kept 3 bases outside the gene matches. CDR1 SGHNT and CDR2 YYREEE come from the germline V gene (reference sequence). DNA of the CDR3: TGTGCCAGCAGCTTAGGGACAGGGGAGAATGAAAAACTGTTTTTT. Translation: CASSLGTGENEKLFF.

The genes are TRBV2 and TRBJ1-4; TRBD1 is a possible D gene (5 bases). The CDR3 sequence is 14 residues long. Germline V gene lookup returns CDR1 SNHLY and CDR2 FYNNEI. V lost 2 bases to trimming and J lost 8 bases, with 12 bases between them. The CDR3 protein is CASSESGVREKLFF. CDR3 nucleotides: TGTGCCAGCAGTGAATCGGGGGTCCGCGAAAAACTGTTTTTT. The complete variable domain, with remaining parts taken from reference TRBV2 and TRBJ1-4, reads EPEVTQTPSHQVTQMGQEVILRCVPISNHLYFYWYRQILGQKVEFLVSFYNNEISEKSEIFDDQFSVERPDGSNFTLKIRSTKLEDSAMYFCASSESGVREKLFFGSGTQLSVL.

This clone was recorded a few times. The chain links TRBV2 to TRBJ2-7, with a possible D match to TRBD1 (5 bases). V lost 3 bases and J 1 base, leaving 10 bases between the germline ends. This CDR3 is built from 14 residues. Germline V gene lookup returns CDR1 SNHLY and CDR2 FYNNEI. CDR3 protein: CASSDQGLSYEQYF. CDR3 DNA: TGTGCCAGCAGTGACCAGGGCCTATCCTACGAGCAGTACTTC.

The chain employs TRBV4-3 and TRBJ2-7; 12 positions agree with TRBD2. From germline, CDR1 is LGHNA and CDR2 YSLEER. The CDR3 contains 17 residues. V was pared by 1 base and J by 5 bases, with 9 bases of the junction left unmatched. CDR3 sequence: CASSQAVSTSGSHEQYF. In DNA form, the CDR3 reads TGCGCCAGCAGCCAAGCGGTGTCGACTAGCGGGAGTCACGAGCAGTACTTC.

The J gene is TRBJ1-2, the V gene TRBV18, with D perhaps TRBD1 (5 bases). Trimming pared 2 bases from V and 2 bases from J, leaving 12 bases between. CDR1 KGHSH and CDR2 LQKENI come from the germline V gene. This CDR3 has 15 residues. CDR3 protein: CASSPSQDTNYGYTF. CDR3 sequence (DNA): TGTGCCAGCTCACCAAGCCAGGACACCAACTATGGCTACACCTTC.

This clone was counted once. The J gene is TRBJ1-2, the V gene TRBV3-1 (or the pseudogene TRBV3-2); TRBD1 aligns across 7 bases. V dropped 6 bases and J dropped 4; count of bases not matched to a gene: 8. Germline V lookup: CDR1 LGHDT, CDR2 YNNKEL (reference sequence). The CDR3 covers 14 residues. The CDR3 loop reads CASSHRGGGYGYTF. Here the CDR3 DNA reads TGTGCCAGCAGTCACAGGGGCGGCGGCTATGGCTACACCTTC.

The chain joins TRBV4-1 to TRBJ2-1, with 12 bases fitting TRBD2. Germline assignment: CDR1 MGHRA and CDR2 YSYEKL. V was clipped by 1 base and J by 7 bases; unmatched bases: 5. The CDR3 loop spans 16 amino acids. The CDR3: CASSQVVLAGGNEQFF. CDR3 in DNA: TGCGCCAGCAGCCAAGTGGTACTAGCGGGAGGTAATGAGCAGTTCTTC.

This chain links TRBV11-2 with TRBJ2-3, with 10 bases identical to TRBD2. CDR3 size: 16 residues. Germline loops: CDR1 SGHAT, CDR2 FQNNGV. J was trimmed by 0 bases and V by 3 bases; bases with no gene match: 3. The CDR3 sequence is CASSLLTSGSTDTQYF. CDR3 nucleotides: TGTGCCAGCAGCTTGCTGACTAGCGGGAGCACAGATACGCAGTATTTT.

The chain's CDR3 is CASRPGQASDTQYF. In DNA, the CDR3 is TGTGCCAGCAGACCGGGACAGGCGTCAGATACGCAGTATTTT. This chain uses TRBV6-5 with TRBJ2-3; 8 positions agree with TRBD1. V was pared by 6 bases and J by 4 bases, with 6 bases of the junction left unmatched. This CDR3 contains 14 residues. Germline CDR1 MNHEY, CDR2 SVGAGI.

The chain couples TRBV28 to TRBJ2-1, with D possibly being TRBD2 (5 bases). The V gene lost 6 bases and the J gene lost 1 base, with 13 bases spanning the gap. Per the germline V gene, CDR1 is MDHEN and CDR2 is SYDVKM. The CDR3 loop spans 15 amino acids. The CDR3 nucleotides read TGTGCCAGCAGAGGTGGACTTAGTTCCTACAATGAGCAGTTCTTC. This translates into CASRGGLSSYNEQFF. Variable domain in full (rest from reference TRBV28 and TRBJ2-1): DVKVTQSSRYLVKRTGEKVFLECVQDMDHENMFWYRQDPGLGLRLIYFSYDVKMKEKGDIPEGYSVSREKKERFSLILESASTNQTSMYLCASRGGLSSYNEQFFGPGTRLTVL.

This chain connects TRBV28 to TRBJ1-2, with 8 bases aligning to TRBD1. The CDR3 spans 14 residues. CDR1 and CDR2 from the germline V gene are MDHEN and SYDVKM. Trimming at V came to 3 bases and at J to 5 bases, leaving 5 bases not matched to a gene. CDR3 coding DNA: TGTGCCAGCAGTTTCGGACAGGGAAGTTATGGCTACACCTTC. The encoded protein is CASSFGQGSYGYTF.

V usage is TRBV19 and J usage is TRBJ1-5; TRBD1 matches 9 bases. CDR3 length: 18 amino acids. Germline CDR1 LNHDA, CDR2 SQIVND (reference sequence). V gave up 4 bases and J gave up 6 bases; unmatched junction bases: 16. The CDR3 spells CASSTRTGEAPVGQPQHF. CDR3 in DNA: TGTGCCAGTAGTACCCGGACAGGGGAGGCCCCCGTTGGTCAGCCCCAGCATTTT.